These T cell receptor beta chains were read from a single sample in a study of T-cell reconstitution after alpha-beta-depleted transplantation in children. MiXCR, run by TCRdb on the PCR reads, gives a single entry per CDR3 protein. The sample contains about 420,000 distinct CDR3 sequences, 15% to 20% of which appear only once. The sample here was PBMCs, mostly from graft donor cells, taken 360 days after TCRalphabeta/CD19-depleted stem cell transplant. The receptor source for this set is a boy less than two years old who had a stem cell transplant for Wiskott-Aldrich syndrome, so the T cells may come from the graft donor. Both conserved end residues are part of each CDR3. Fields, in order: clone size, V gene, D gene, J gene, CDR3 protein, CDR3 DNA. D genes are given only for firm matches. Only part of the rows carry a size: once, few, many, or a class if the clone is expanded.

>.|TRBV11-2|.|TRBJ2-1
CASSLATAYNEQFF
TGTGCCAGCAGCTTAGCAACTGCCTACAATGAGCAGTTCTTC
>few|TRBV7-6|TRBD2|TRBJ2-7
CASSLPGLGPYEQYF
TGTGCCAGCAGCCTGCCGGGACTAGGGCCCTACGAGCAGTACTTC
>few|TRBV27|TRBD2|TRBJ2-1
CASSLSFSGRAINEQFF
TGTGCCAGCAGTTTATCCTTTAGCGGGAGGGCCATTAATGAGCAGTTCTTC
>.|TRBV11-2|.|TRBJ1-1
CASSFRQATEAFF
TGTGCCAGCAGCTTTCGACAGGCAACTGAAGCTTTCTTT
>.|TRBV20-1|TRBD1|TRBJ1-2
CSARLTGKGYGYTF
TGCAGTGCTAGACTGACAGGGAAAGGGTATGGCTACACCTTC
>.|TRBV7-8|.|TRBJ2-1
CASSPPVAGSYNEQFF
TGTGCCAGCAGCCCCCCGGTCGCGGGGTCTTACAATGAGCAGTTCTTC
>few|TRBV27|.|TRBJ2-7
CASRGLKWYEQYF
TGTGCCAGCAGGGGGCTTAAATGGTACGAGCAGTACTTC
>.|TRBV5-1|.|TRBJ1-5
CASSFSVGQPQHF
TGCGCCAGCAGCTTCTCCGTGGGTCAGCCCCAGCATTTT
>.|TRBV7-8|.|TRBJ2-6
CASSQFRVGHSGANVLTF
TGTGCCAGCAGCCAATTTCGGGTCGGTCACTCTGGGGCCAACGTCCTGACTTTC
>.|TRBV7-9|.|TRBJ2-5
CASSLRGSSQETQYF
TGTGCCAGCAGCTTGAGGGGGTCGAGTCAAGAGACCCAGTACTTC
>.|TRBV19|TRBD1|TRBJ1-6
CASSTQGGNSPLHF
TGTGCCAGCTCAACACAGGGGGGGAATTCACCCCTCCACTTT
>.|TRBV20-1|TRBD2|TRBJ2-1
CSARPSGRYNEQFF
TGCAGTGCTAGACCTAGCGGGAGATACAATGAGCAGTTCTTC
>few|TRBV5-1|TRBD1|TRBJ2-5
CASRSGGLRETQYF
TGCGCCAGCCGGTCAGGGGGTCTGAGGGAGACCCAGTACTTC
>.|TRBV5-1|TRBD2|TRBJ2-7
CASSFCLAVCEQYF
TGCGCCAGCAGCTTTTGCCTAGCGGTGTGCGAGCAGTACTTC
>.|TRBV6-1|.|TRBJ1-5
CASSPGASHNQPQHF
TGTGCCAGCAGTCCGGGAGCCAGCCACAATCAGCCCCAGCATTTT
>many|TRBV5-1|.|TRBJ2-3
CASSLDTDTQYF
TGTGCCAGCTCACTTGACACAGATACGCAGTATTTT
>.|TRBV7-2|.|TRBJ1-6
CASSRGNSPLHF
TGTGCCAGCAGCAGAGGGAATTCACCCCTCCACTTT
>.|TRBV7-2|TRBD2|TRBJ2-7
CASSLVAGTTNF
TGTGCCAGCAGCTTAGTTGCCGGGACTACAAACTTC
>few|TRBV27|.|TRBJ2-7
CASSDGGGIYEQYF
TGTGCCAGCAGTGATGGGGGGGGCATCTACGAGCAGTACTTC
>.|TRBV7-7|.|TRBJ2-2
CASRGGPRNTGELFF
TGTGCCAGCAGAGGAGGGCCTCGGAACACCGGGGAGCTGTTTTTT
>.|TRBV2|.|TRBJ2-7
CASSEVRQIYEQYF
TGTGCCAGCAGTGAGGTCAGGCAGATCTACGAGCAGTACTTC
>few|TRBV30|TRBD1|TRBJ2-5
CAWSVGPTGGETQYF
TGTGCCTGGAGTGTAGGTCCGACAGGGGGAGAGACCCAGTACTTC
>.|TRBV7-9|TRBD1|TRBJ2-7
CASSPHRGRAYEQYF
TGTGCCAGCAGCCCTCACAGGGGGCGAGCTTACGAGCAGTACTTC
>.|TRBV5-1|.|TRBJ1-1
CASSRGTAEQTEAFF
TGCGCCAGCAGCCGTGGGACCGCCGAACAAACTGAAGCTTTCTTT
>.|TRBV24-1|.|TRBJ2-5
CATSQGGETQYF
TGTGCCACAAGTCAGGGAGGTGAGACCCAGTACTTC
>few|TRBV4-3|TRBD2|TRBJ2-3
CASSQEVVAGRTDTQYF
TGCGCCAGCAGCCAAGAGGTGGTAGCGGGACGCACAGATACGCAGTATTTT
>.|TRBV7-9|.|TRBJ2-3
CASSLVAGTNTDTQYF
TGTGCCAGCAGCTTAGTGGCCGGGACAAACACAGATACGCAGTATTTT
>.|TRBV7-9|.|TRBJ2-3
CASSPIPGAGTDTQYF
TGTGCCAGCAGCCCTATCCCGGGGGCCGGCACAGATACGCAGTATTTT
>few|TRBV20-1|.|TRBJ2-3
CSAQVGTSTDTQYF
TGCAGTGCTCAGGTGGGCACTAGCACAGATACGCAGTATTTT
>.|TRBV12-3/TRBV12-4|.|TRBJ2-7
CASSQGTPTKGYEQYF
TGTGCCAGCAGTCAAGGGACTCCTACTAAGGGATACGAGCAGTACTTC
>.|TRBV24-1|.|TRBJ1-5
CATSDSAGQGSNQPQHF
TGTGCCACCAGTGATTCGGCAGGGCAGGGTAGCAATCAGCCCCAGCATTTT
>.|TRBV16|.|TRBJ2-7
CASSQFGVSYEQYF
TGTGCCAGCAGCCAATTCGGGGTCTCCTACGAGCAGTACTTC
>.|TRBV11-2|TRBD2|TRBJ2-3
CASSLLYSSGGAGDTQYF
TGTGCCAGCAGCTTACTTTACTCTAGCGGGGGGGCTGGAGATACGCAGTATTTT
>few|TRBV4-1|.|TRBJ2-2
CASSLEGGGETGELFF
TGCGCCAGCAGCCTCGAAGGAGGGGGCGAAACCGGGGAGCTGTTTTTT
>few|TRBV11-2|.|TRBJ2-2
CASSLRTVTGELFF
TGTGCCAGCAGCCTCCGGACAGTCACCGGGGAGCTGTTTTTT
>few|TRBV15|.|TRBJ2-4
CATSRGGAGEAKNIQYF
TGTGCCACCAGCAGAGGGGGGGCGGGGGAAGCCAAAAACATTCAGTACTTC
>.|TRBV5-1|.|TRBJ2-7
CASSLAGREQYF
TGCGCCAGCAGCTTGGCAGGGCGAGAGCAGTACTTC
>.|TRBV11-2|TRBD2|TRBJ2-2
CASSHRPLAGVTTGELFF
TGTGCCAGCAGCCATCGCCCATTGGCGGGAGTCACCACCGGGGAGCTGTTTTTT
>.|TRBV6-1|.|TRBJ2-1
CASSRRRGAEQFF
TGTGCCAGCAGCCGCAGGAGGGGGGCGGAGCAGTTCTTC
>few|TRBV12-5|.|TRBJ1-2
CASGLRQGGRLGGYTF
TGTGCTAGTGGTTTGCGCCAAGGTGGTAGATTGGGTGGCTACACCTTC
>few|TRBV28|.|TRBJ2-3
CASSPRFPGKGDTQYF
TGTGCCAGCAGCCCCCGATTCCCGGGGAAGGGGGATACGCAGTATTTT
>.|TRBV29-1|.|TRBJ2-7
CSVGLPQGKVGYEQYF
TGCAGCGTTGGTCTCCCTCAGGGCAAAGTTGGCTACGAGCAGTACTTC
>few|TRBV28|.|TRBJ1-5
CASRRASRAITSNQPQHF
TGTGCCAGCAGGCGGGCGTCCCGGGCCATTACTAGCAATCAGCCCCAGCATTTT
>.|TRBV14|.|TRBJ2-1
CASSQRSWYNEQFF
TGTGCCAGCAGCCAACGGTCCTGGTACAATGAGCAGTTCTTC
>many|TRBV12-3/TRBV12-4|.|TRBJ1-4
CASSFRIRPNEKLFF
TGTGCCAGCAGTTTTCGGATACGACCTAATGAAAAACTGTTTTTT
>few|TRBV24-1|TRBD1|TRBJ2-1
CATSTASKTGAGDEQFF
TGTGCCACCTCAACGGCCTCCAAGACAGGGGCAGGAGATGAGCAGTTCTTC
>many|TRBV12-3/TRBV12-4|TRBD2|TRBJ2-5
CASSMRAGVLQETQYF
TGTGCCAGCAGCATGCGAGCGGGGGTCCTACAAGAGACCCAGTACTTC
>.|TRBV10-3|.|TRBJ2-2
CAISDKRRPTGELFF
TGTGCCATCAGTGATAAGCGACGACCCACCGGGGAGCTGTTTTTT
>.|TRBV11-2|.|TRBJ2-1
CASSHFFRAVSGTRFF
TGTGCCAGCAGCCACTTTTTCAGGGCCGTTAGCGGCACACGGTTCTTC
>few|TRBV7-9|.|TRBJ2-1
CASSSSPSLF
TGTGCCAGCAGCTCCTCCCCTAGTTTATTC
>.|TRBV2|TRBD2|TRBJ2-7
CATKGLAVEEYEQYF
TGTGCCACCAAGGGACTAGCGGTGGAGGAGTACGAGCAGTACTTC
>few|TRBV10-3|.|TRBJ2-7
CAISESGTADEQYF
TGTGCCATCAGTGAGTCGGGCACAGCCGACGAGCAGTACTTC
>few|TRBV5-1|.|TRBJ1-4
CASSPSPQGLNEKLFF
TGCGCCAGCAGCCCATCTCCCCAGGGACTAAATGAAAAACTGTTTTTT
>many|TRBV12-3/TRBV12-4|.|TRBJ2-3
CASSFRTDTQYF
TGTGCCAGCAGCTTCCGCACAGATACGCAGTATTTT
>.|TRBV24-1|TRBD1|TRBJ1-2
CATSDFSGGDGYTF
TGTGCCACCAGTGATTTTTCAGGGGGCGATGGCTACACCTTC